The clone carrying this T cell receptor (beta chain) showed up just a few times. This entry comes from a study of identical twins. The germline CDR1 and CDR2 sequences are SNHLY and FYNNEI. CDR3 length equals 14 residues. Trimming at V came to 5 bases and at J to 5 bases, leaving 6 bases not matched to a gene. Using its own MiXCR run on the 5' RACE reads, TCRdb lists one record per CDR3 protein. Of roughly 250,000 distinct CDR3 sequences in the sample, about 14% were seen once. The origin of this receptor is a woman between 18 and 30 years old in good health. The V call is TRBV2, the J call TRBJ2-7; 10 bases are a match to TRBD2. Sequenced input: memory (CD45RO+) T cells sorted from blood. The DNA of the CDR3 is TGTGCCAGCAGTATTAGCGGGGGGAGGAACGAGCAGTACTTC. It encodes CASSISGGRNEQYF.